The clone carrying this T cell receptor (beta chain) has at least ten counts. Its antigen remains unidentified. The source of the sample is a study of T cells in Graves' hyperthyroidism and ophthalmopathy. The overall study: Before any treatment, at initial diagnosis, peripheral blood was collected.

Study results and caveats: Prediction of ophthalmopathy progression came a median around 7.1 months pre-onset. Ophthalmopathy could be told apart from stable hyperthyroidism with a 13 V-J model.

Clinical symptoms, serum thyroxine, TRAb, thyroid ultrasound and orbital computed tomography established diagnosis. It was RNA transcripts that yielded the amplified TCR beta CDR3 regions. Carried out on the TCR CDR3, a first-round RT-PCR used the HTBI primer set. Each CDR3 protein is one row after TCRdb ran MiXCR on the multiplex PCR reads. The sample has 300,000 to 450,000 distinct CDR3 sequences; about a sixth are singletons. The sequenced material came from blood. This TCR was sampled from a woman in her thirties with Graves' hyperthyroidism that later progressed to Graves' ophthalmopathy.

CDR3 DNA sequence: TGTGCCAGTATGCGGGGGGAAGGCTACGAGCAGTACTTC. It translates to CASMRGEGYEQYF. V is TRBV2 and J is TRBJ2-7; 8 nucleotides agree with TRBD2. CDR1 is SNHLY, CDR2 FYNNEI, per germline. V lost 9 bases, J lost 3 bases, and 7 bases stayed unmatched. This CDR3 contains 13 residues.